This TCR beta chain comes out of a study of vaccination and CD4 T cells after COVID-19 (dated by TCRdb to between 2021 and 2023). Some background on the complete study: SARS-CoV-2 positivity had been established in the convalescent patients by nasal swab PCR, and mild disease was recorded in several of these patients and severe disease in one. The convalescent cohort included six males and four females, with two Hispanic individuals, seven Caucasians, two Asians and one multiracial person. Two doses of either the Pfizer-BioNTech BNT162b2 vaccine (n=8) or the Moderna mRNA-1273 vaccine (n=2) were administered to participants. Post-COVID blood samples from convalescent patients were collected a median of roughly 100 days after diagnosis, with a range of roughly 30 to 170 days. Post-vaccine blood samples were collected a median of around 70 days after the second vaccine dose, ranging from roughly 14 to 241 days. For three convalescent patients, samples were collected at an early post-vaccination timepoint (day 14) as well as at a late post-vaccination timepoint (days 161 to 241). Overlapping spike peptide pools from SARS-CoV-2 and from the common cold coronaviruses HCoV-NL63, HCoV-OC43 and HCoV-229E were used as culture stimuli. As controls, cultures received a CEFX viral epitope pool (the positive control), an HIV-1 Nef peptide pool (the negative control), or no peptide at all. The spike-specific CD4+ TCR repertoire was compared before and after mRNA vaccination in fewer than eleven COVID-19 convalescent patients and a handful of infection-naive healthy vaccine recipients.

Measured from the cysteine to the phenylalanine, the CDR3 is 15 residues long. Just CDR3 DNA is preserved here, 45 bases in frame from base 1. Per the germline V gene, SGHVS is the CDR1 and FQNEAQ is the CDR2. V is pared back by 5 bases and J by 3 bases, with 16 bases lying between the germline termini. Library method: PCR. DNA from cultured CD4+ T cells was subjected to TCR sequencing with the Oncomine TCR Beta short-read assay at the Johns Hopkins FTIC core. The QIAamp micro DNA kit was used to extract genomic DNA from the cultured CD4+ T cells. Oncomine TCR Beta libraries from cultured CD4+ T cells were pooled using unique dual indexes and sequenced on an Illumina iSeq 100. The authors' pipeline ran thus. Non-productive sequences were removed, and CDR3s that did not start with C, did not end with F or W, or were shorter than 7 amino acids were discarded. Antigen-specific clonotypes were identified using the MANAFEST web application through comparison of peptide-stimulated wells with reference and other culture wells. An FDR below 0.05, an odds ratio above 5, and a productive frequency above 0.1% in at least two of three replicate wells were required for clones to be considered positive. A clonotype counted as cross-reactive if it showed significant expansion both in the SARS-CoV-2 spike wells and in at least one common cold coronavirus spike condition. CDR3 homology was assessed with Levenshtein distances (stringdist) and unrooted phylogenetic trees (ape) in R version 3.6.1. TCRdb itself trimmed the public reads at Q25 with fastp, ran MiXCR and retained productive beta chains. Merged by CDR3 protein, the rows form single entries marked with the most common genes and DNA. The V and J calls were not made by the authors but by TCRdb's processing. Across this sample there are roughly 28,000 distinct CDR3 sequences, with 41% seen only once. The ten largest clones take up around 5.1% of the sample.

Note on this clonotype: The specificity of this receptor is unknown. Base qualities are not at hand, and no much larger clone is one base apart.

Study-wide findings and limitations: In convalescent patients, nearly all vaccine-specific clones (304 of 307) were found to be mono-reactive for SARS-CoV-2 spike rather than cross-reactive with common cold coronaviruses. An increase in the median number of SARS-CoV-2-reactive clonotypes from 20 to 25 after infection to 35 to 40 after vaccination was observed, but the change was not found to be significant. In convalescent patients, a median about 86% of post-vaccine SARS-CoV-2-reactive clones were detected only after vaccination, and vaccine-specific priming was suggested by this finding. The number of convalescent patients in the study was relatively small, and the study did not examine early timepoints following natural infection.

Explained via the paper, the time point label denotes: late sampling 161 to 241 days after vaccination in a few convalescent patients. This sample's treatment or condition label indicates: roughly 10-day PBMC culture with coronavirus spike peptide pools or control peptides (ViraFEST assay). The ViraFEST assay was used in the study, in which antigen-specific T cells were expanded with peptide pools and expanded clonotypes were subsequently identified by TCR sequencing. The convalescent patients' positive SARS-CoV-2 PCR tests fell between March and December 2020, which was before the Alpha, Beta and Delta variants emerged in the United States. About 2 million PBMCs per well were cultured in IMDM with roughly 5% human AB serum and approximately 10 IU/ml IL-2, plus 10 ug/ml peptide pools. Half of the culture medium was replaced with fresh IL-2-containing medium on days 3 and 7. CD4+ T cells were isolated after about 10 days of culture through negative selection using the EasySep CD4+ T cell isolation kit. PBMCs were separated from whole blood using Ficoll-Paque Plus gradient centrifugation and then either used fresh or cryopreserved at -140C. Each culture condition was generally run in triplicate wells.

Material: CD4+ T cells from blood, cultured in vitro, obtained about 7 months after SARS-CoV-2 vaccination. The chain links TRBV7-8 with TRBJ2-5; the best D guess is TRBD1, with 6 bases matching. The receptor was isolated from a human donor who had recovered from COVID-19. The DNA sequence is given as TGTGCCAGCAGCGATTACAGGGAAAAGAAAGAGACCCAGTACTTC. Its protein is CASSDYREKKETQYF.